Shown below are 8 T cell receptor beta chains from a single sample sequenced in a study of OX40 agonist ivuxolimab in advanced cancers. Library generation was performed with the immunoSEQ multiplex PCR assay. Held by TCRdb, this immuneACCESS table contains in-frame sequences only and omits some clones. Under half of the omission traces to an unresolved V gene where checked; the cause of the rest is unknown. In this sample the table shows around 46,000 clones, 70% to 85% of which occur a single time. The ten top clones hold approximately 2% of the sample. The sequencing here drew on CD4+ or CD8+ T cells sorted from blood, taken in a trial of the OX40 agonist ivuxolimab. Receptors were obtained from an adult with an advanced solid tumor such as melanoma, head and neck, liver or kidney cancer.

The rearrangement joins TRBV18 to TRBJ1-3; no clear D gene. Trimming removed 2 bases from V and 0 bases from J, with 5 bases in between. Per the germline V gene, CDR1 is KGHSH and CDR2 is LQKENI. The CDR3 sequence is 14 residues long. CDR3 coding DNA: TGTGCCAGCTCACCAGGACTCTCTGGAAACACCATATATTTT. This encodes CASSPGLSGNTIYF.

This clone was found once. This sequence joins TRBV2 and TRBJ2-1, with D possibly TRBD2 on 5 matching bases. Trimming removed 0 bases at V and 8 bases at J, with 8 bases between. The CDR3 loop spans 13 amino acids. Germline V gene lookup returns CDR1 SNHLY and CDR2 FYNNEI. The CDR3 DNA reads as TGTGCCAGCAGTGAAGCCGAGGGATATGAGCAGTTCTTC. Translated: CASSEAEGYEQFF.

The chain has TRBV7-8 and TRBJ1-6; D is possibly TRBD1 (6 bases). The V end lost 0 bases, the J end lost 7 bases, and 16 bases lay between the germline ends. Germline V CDR1 and CDR2: SGHVS, FQNEAQ. The CDR3 has 17 amino acids. This CDR3 reads CASSLASRQGWNSPLHF. As DNA, the CDR3 is TGTGCCAGCAGCTTAGCTTCTCGTCAGGGGTGGAATTCACCCCTCCACTTT.

This clone turned up a few times. The gene calls are TRBV2 and TRBJ2-3; D not certain. Trimming removed 0 bases from V and 0 bases from J, with 7 bases in between. From germline, CDR1 is SNHLY and CDR2 FYNNEI. The CDR3 has 15 amino acids. The CDR3 protein is CASSEAELSTDTQYF. In nucleotides, the CDR3 is TGTGCCAGCAGTGAAGCGGAATTAAGCACAGATACGCAGTATTTT.

V gene TRBV5-8 combines with J gene TRBJ1-2, with D uncertain. The V gene lost 0 bases and the J gene lost 4 bases, with 10 bases spanning the gap. Looked up from germline, CDR1 is SGHTS and CDR2 is YDEGEE. The length of the CDR3 is 14 residues. CDR3 protein: CASSLDSHLYGYTF. CDR3 bases: TGTGCCAGCAGCTTGGATTCCCATCTCTATGGCTACACCTTC. Full variable domain (rest looked up from reference TRBV5-8 and TRBJ1-2): EAGVTQSPTHLIKTRGQQATLRCSPISGHTSVYWYQQALGLGLQFLLWYDEGEERNRGNFPPRFSGRQFPNYSSELNVNALELEDSALYLCASSLDSHLYGYTFGSGTRLTVV.

This CDR3 is CASSLGGTGASYEQYF. CDR3 DNA sequence: TGTGCCAGCAGCTTGGGTGGAACAGGTGCCTCCTACGAGCAGTACTTC. This sequence joins TRBV5-4 and TRBJ2-7, with a weak D call TRBD1 (5 bases). This CDR3 is 16 amino acids long. Trimming stripped 0 bases from V and 0 bases from J, with 13 bases between. Germline assignment: CDR1 SGHNT and CDR2 YYREEE (reference sequence).

The chain couples TRBV9 to TRBJ1-1, with unresolved D. Trimming shortened V by 0 bases and J by 5 bases, and 14 bases separated the two germline ends. This CDR3 comprises 15 residues. The germline CDR1 and CDR2 sequences are SGDLS and YYNGEE. CDR3 nucleotide sequence: TGTGCCAGCAGCGTAGATGAGGGATTCAAGACTGAAGCTTTCTTT. Its translation: CASSVDEGFKTEAFF.

V gene TRBV20-1 combines with J gene TRBJ1-2, with D uncertain. The CDR3 runs 10 residues. The V end was cut by 3 bases, the J end by 3 bases, with 2 bases between. The germline V gene has CDR1 DFQATT and CDR2 SNEGSKA (reference sequence). The CDR3 is CSASHYGYTF. CDR3 coding DNA: TGCAGTGCTAGCCACTATGGCTACACCTTC.